This T cell receptor beta chain came from a study of blood T cell repertoires in COVID-19. Across the study: Collection of acute and convalescent COVID-19 samples took place in the United States, Italy and Spain. PBMCs, B-cell-depleted T cells, or T cells provided the cDNA or gDNA that made up the material.

Germline V gives CDR1 SGHRS, CDR2 YFSETQ. V lost 5 bases and J 0 bases, leaving 11 bases between the germline ends. The CDR3 is 14 residues long. As for this clone: Distinct nucleotide sequences in the sample also encode this CDR3.

In the original processing: Estimation of nucleated cell counts relied on the amplification of reference gene primers. Profiled with immunoSEQ multiplex PCR; TCRdb holds only in-frame clones, not every one. The DNA was the basis for D and trimming; V, J and clone size are from that table. The table shows 150,000 or so clones, with about 88% occurring only once. The sequence was collected from a man aged 18 to 30 with acute or convalescent COVID-19. The chain couples TRBV5-1 to TRBJ1-1, with D perhaps TRBD1 (6 bases). The sequencing sample was made of peripheral blood. As DNA, the CDR3 is TGCGCCAGCAGTCTGACAGGAATGAACACTGAAGCTTTCTTT. This sequence encodes CASSLTGMNTEAFF. Complete variable domain (other parts from reference TRBV5-1 and TRBJ1-1): KAGVTQTPRYLIKTRGQQVTLSCSPISGHRSVSWYQQTPGQGLQFLFEYFSETQRNKGNFPGRFSGRQFSNSRSEMNVSTLELGDSALYLCASSLTGMNTEAFFGQGTRLTVV.